The rows below give T cell receptor beta chains drawn from one sample of a study of T cell responses to AZD1222 COVID-19 vaccine. Repertoires were generated with immunoSEQ multiplex PCR, while TCRdb's copy carries only in-frame clones and drops some. The sample has about 100,000 clones, approximately 90% seen once. The sample was peripheral blood, taken on day 0 of AZD1222 vaccination. These TCRs come from an adult in good health. Both conserved end residues are part of each CDR3. D genes are given only for firm matches. Expanded clones get a size class; other rows say once, few or many, or leave the size out.

CDR3 DNA	CDR3 protein	clone size	V gene	J gene	D gene
TGCGCCAGCAGCCACCAAACAGGTGTATCTGAAGCTTTCTTT	CASSHQTGVSEAFF	NA	TRBV4-3	TRBJ1-1	NA
TGCGCCAGCAGCCAAGGGACCGGGACTTTGAACACTGAAGCTTTCTTT	CASSQGTGTLNTEAFF	NA	TRBV4-3	TRBJ1-1	NA
TGTGCCAGCAGCCCGACAGTTATGAACACTGAAGCTTTCTTT	CASSPTVMNTEAFF	once	TRBV3-1/TRBV3-2	TRBJ1-1	NA
TGTGCCAGCAGCCCCGCTCAGCAGCCCCAGCATTTT	CASSPAQQPQHF	few	TRBV7-2	TRBJ1-5	NA
TGTGCCACCAGCAGAGTTGGGGGCTCTGAAGCTTTCTTT	CATSRVGGSEAFF	NA	TRBV15	TRBJ1-1	NA
TGTGCCAGCAGCCGTAGCGGGAGCCCAGCCTACGAGCAGTACTTC	CASSRSGSPAYEQYF	NA	TRBV14	TRBJ2-7	TRBD2
TGCGCCAGCAGCCCGGGACAGGGCCTTAATGAAAAACTGTTTTTT	CASSPGQGLNEKLFF	NA	TRBV5-1	TRBJ1-4	TRBD1
TGCGCCAGCAGCACGGGAGCGGGAGCCACGGGAGAGACCCAGTACTTC	CASSTGAGATGETQYF	NA	TRBV5-1	TRBJ2-5	TRBD2
TGTGCCAGCAGTTCAGAGTCCCTTACGCAGTATTTT	CASSSESLTQYF	once	TRBV6-4	TRBJ2-3	NA
TGTGCCAGCATAATCAGGGGGCGCAGAAATTCACCCCTCCACTTT	CASIIRGRRNSPLHF	NA	TRBV28	TRBJ1-6	TRBD1
TGCGCCAGCAGCTCGGACCTCTACTCTGGAAACACCATATATTTT	CASSSDLYSGNTIYF	once	TRBV5-1	TRBJ1-3	NA
TGTGCCAGCAGCGCGGGGGCGGGGGGTAACCAAGAGACCCAGTACTTC	CASSAGAGGNQETQYF	NA	TRBV7-8	TRBJ2-5	TRBD2
TGTGCCAGCAGCGTAGCAACGGCAGGGAGATGGGGCTACACCTTC	CASSVATAGRWGYTF	NA	TRBV9	TRBJ1-2	NA
TGTGCTAGTGGTTTGGTCGGCAGGGCGGACACCATATATTTT	CASGLVGRADTIYF	NA	TRBV12-5	TRBJ1-3	NA
TGTGCCACCAGCAGAGCTTCTAGCTCCTACAATGAGCAGTTCTTC	CATSRASSSYNEQFF	NA	TRBV15	TRBJ2-1	NA
TGTGCCAGCTCCCCAGGCCCCGGGAATTCACCCCTCCACTTT	CASSPGPGNSPLHF	NA	TRBV18	TRBJ1-6	NA
TGTGCCAGCAGTCCGGTGGGGTCACCCCTCCACTTT	CASSPVGSPLHF	few	TRBV27	TRBJ1-6	NA
TGTGCCAGCAGTTACTCAGAGTCTTCAGATACGCAGTATTTT	CASSYSESSDTQYF	NA	TRBV6-6	TRBJ2-3	NA
TGTGCCTGGAGTCTGGGTGGTTCTGGGAACGAGCAGTACTTC	CAWSLGGSGNEQYF	NA	TRBV30	TRBJ2-7	NA
TGTGCCATCGGGACAGGGGATTTCGCGAACACCGGGGAGCTGTTTTTT	CAIGTGDFANTGELFF	NA	TRBV10-3	TRBJ2-2	TRBD1
TGTGCCTGGAGTGACGTACAGGGGGGTGAAGCTTTCTTT	CAWSDVQGGEAFF	NA	TRBV30	TRBJ1-1	TRBD1
TGCAGCGTGAGGACGGGGATAGGAACGTATGGCTACACCTTC	CSVRTGIGTYGYTF	NA	TRBV29-1	TRBJ1-2	NA
TGTGCCAGCAGCTTGGGGGTAGGACAGGGGAGCTCCTATAATTCACCCCTCCACTTT	CASSLGVGQGSSYNSPLHF	once	TRBV5-6	TRBJ1-6	TRBD1
TGTGCCAGCAGCTTAGTAGTAACAGGGCCGAGCAATGAGCAGTTCTTC	CASSLVVTGPSNEQFF	NA	TRBV7-6	TRBJ2-1	NA
TGTGCCAGTAGTATAGGTCCCGCTAGCTTCTCCTACAATGAGCAGTTCTTC	CASSIGPASFSYNEQFF	NA	TRBV19	TRBJ2-1	NA
TGTGCCGGGTCTCGGGGTGAGGAATACGAGCAGTACTTC	CAGSRGEEYEQYF	NA	TRBV6-5	TRBJ2-7	NA
TGTGCCAGTAGTCAGTGGACTAGCGGCACAGATACGCAGTATTTT	CASSQWTSGTDTQYF	NA	TRBV19	TRBJ2-3	TRBD2
TGTGCCGGTAAAATTGACAGGGTGAATGGCTACACCTTC	CAGKIDRVNGYTF	NA	TRBV30	TRBJ1-2	TRBD1
TGTGCCAGCAGCTTAGACGGGACAGCCCGGGGCTACACCTTC	CASSLDGTARGYTF	NA	TRBV7-3	TRBJ1-2	TRBD1
TGTGCCATCAGGGGCAGGACAGGGGTAGAGTACGAGCAGTACTTC	CAIRGRTGVEYEQYF	NA	TRBV10-3	TRBJ2-7	TRBD1
TGTGCCATCAGTGAGAGGCGGGTAGGCTACAATGAGCAGTTCTTC	CAISERRVGYNEQFF	NA	TRBV10-3	TRBJ2-1	NA
TGTGCCAGCAGCTTGAAGGACGAGCAGTACTTC	CASSLKDEQYF	few	TRBV2	TRBJ2-7	NA
TGTGCCAGCAGTCTTAGTATGGGCCAGCCAAACACCATATATTTT	CASSLSMGQPNTIYF	NA	TRBV27	TRBJ1-3	NA
TGTGCCTGGAGTCCCTCATACCCAGGTCCTAGCGGGGGTTCCTACGAGCAGTACTTC	CAWSPSYPGPSGGSYEQYF	NA	TRBV30	TRBJ2-7	TRBD2
TGTGCCAGCAGCAGCGATAGCGGGAGGGCAGAGACCCAGTACTTC	CASSSDSGRAETQYF	NA	TRBV13	TRBJ2-5	TRBD2
TGTGCCAGCAGCCCGACAGGGGGCAGAGACGAGCAGTACTTC	CASSPTGGRDEQYF	NA	TRBV4-2	TRBJ2-7	TRBD1
TGTGCCAGCAGCTCGCCACGCAGGAGTCTCAACTATGGCTACACCTTC	CASSSPRRSLNYGYTF	NA	TRBV5-4	TRBJ1-2	NA
TGTGCCACCAGTATGGGGTACACTGAAGCTTTCTTT	CATSMGYTEAFF	NA	TRBV15	TRBJ1-1	NA
TGTGCCAGCAGCTTAGGTGTTAGCGGGACCACAGATACGCAGTATTTT	CASSLGVSGTTDTQYF	NA	TRBV7-9	TRBJ2-3	TRBD2
TGTGCCAGCAGCTTACAGGGGGTCCCCACAGATACGCAGTATTTT	CASSLQGVPTDTQYF	once	TRBV7-7	TRBJ2-3	TRBD1